These 19 T cell receptor beta chains share one sample of origin, sequenced in a study of OX40 agonist ivuxolimab in advanced cancers. The repertoire was sequenced with immunoSEQ multiplex PCR; TCRdb's copy has only in-frame clones and lacks some. The sample carries tens of thousands of clones, 80% to 85% recorded once. The input for sequencing was CD4+ or CD8+ T cells sorted from blood, taken in a trial of the OX40 agonist ivuxolimab. These receptors all stem from an adult with an advanced solid tumor such as melanoma, head and neck, liver or kidney cancer.

The CDR3 sequence: CASRTPRDLYNEQFF. The CDR3 nucleotides are TGTGCCAGCAGAACCCCCCGGGACCTTTACAATGAGCAGTTCTTC. This chain connects TRBV2 to TRBJ2-1; possibly TRBD1 or TRBD2 for D (5 bases each). V lost 6 bases and J lost 4, with 16 bases in between. CDR1 SNHLY and CDR2 FYNNEI come from the germline V gene. The CDR3 runs 15 residues.

The chain is built from TRBV15 and TRBJ2-5; D not resolved. CDR1 is LNHNV and CDR2 is YYDKDF in the germline V gene (reference sequence). Between the trimmed V and J ends, which lost 0 bases and 5 bases, there was a span of 13 bases. This CDR3 has 15 amino acids. CDR3 coding DNA: TGTGCCACCAGCAGAGAAACATCACCGACGGAGACCCAGTACTTC. Protein: CATSRETSPTETQYF.

This clone was seen more than once but under ten times. This chain uses TRBV7-7 with TRBJ1-4; TRBD1 is a possible D gene (5 bases). This CDR3 comprises 13 residues. Trimming removed 1 base from V and 10 bases from J, with 10 bases in between. Germline V gene sequence: CDR1 SSHAT, CDR2 FNYEAQ (reference sequence). The CDR3 bases are TGTGCCAGCAGCTTAGTTCGGGGGGGAAAACTGTTTTTT. Translating gives CASSLVRGGKLFF.

The chain joins TRBV6-4 to TRBJ1-2, with a possible D match to TRBD1 (6 bases). The CDR3 totals 16 residues. The germline V gene encodes CDR1 MRHNA and CDR2 SNTAGT. The V end was cut by 2 bases, the J end by 0 bases, with 13 bases between. CDR3 protein: CASSDTRGGANYGYTF. CDR3 nucleotides: TGTGCCAGCAGTGACACAAGAGGGGGAGCTAACTATGGCTACACCTTC.

The sample holds one count of this clone. V gene TRBV7-6 combines with J gene TRBJ2-3; TRBD2 matches 8 bases. Per germline, CDR1 SGHVS and CDR2 FNYEAQ. The CDR3 has 15 residues. V dropped 3 bases and J dropped 5; count of bases not matched to a gene: 7. The CDR3 nucleotides are TGTGCCAGCAGCTTTAGGGAGCGGGGGAAAGATACGCAGTATTTT. This gives the protein CASSFRERGKDTQYF.

The rearrangement links TRBV27 to TRBJ2-5; no clear D gene. CDR1 is MNHEY and CDR2 is SMNVEV in the germline V gene (reference sequence). The V gene lost 0 bases and the J gene lost 5 bases, with 10 bases spanning the gap. This CDR3 has 14 residues. The CDR3 bases are TGTGCCAGCAGTTTATCGCCCCGTTGGGAGACCCAGTACTTC. Translating it yields CASSLSPRWETQYF.

The V call is TRBV7-2, the J call TRBJ2-7; D unclear. V was pared by 5 bases and J by 0 bases, with 14 bases between. CDR3 size: 15 residues. CDR1 is SGHTA, CDR2 FQGNSA, per germline. The CDR3 protein is CASSPPDGASYEQYF. CDR3 nucleotide sequence: TGTGCCAGCAGCCCGCCGGACGGTGCCTCCTACGAGCAGTACTTC.

The chain is built from TRBV5-1 and TRBJ2-1, with D hard to call. V gave up 0 bases and J gave up 0 bases, with 13 bases separating them. The CDR3 is 17 residues long. The germline CDR1 and CDR2 sequences are SGHRS and YFSETQ. The CDR3 is CASSLASGPLSYNEQFF. DNA for the CDR3: TGCGCCAGCAGCTTGGCCTCAGGACCTCTCTCCTACAATGAGCAGTTCTTC.

CDR3 amino acids: CASSVAYHTGGTVNQPQHF. CDR3 nucleotide sequence: TGTGCCAGCAGCGTAGCGTATCACACGGGGGGGACCGTCAATCAGCCCCAGCATTTT. V and J are TRBV9 and TRBJ1-5; D might be TRBD1 (5 bases). From germline, CDR1 is SGDLS and CDR2 YYNGEE. V gave up 0 bases and J gave up 3 bases, with 22 bases separating them. The CDR3 spans 19 residues.

J is TRBJ1-2 and V is TRBV27; D may be TRBD1 (5 bases). CDR3 size: 12 residues. V was trimmed by 2 bases and J by 8 bases, leaving 9 bases between them. Germline V gives CDR1 MNHEY, CDR2 SMNVEV (reference sequence). The CDR3, as DNA: TGTGCCAGCAGTTTAATGGGGCGAGGCTACACCTTC. It specifies CASSLMGRGYTF.

The CDR3 is CASSLGLSYEQYF. CDR3 nucleotides: TGTGCCAGCAGTTTGGGACTTTCCTACGAGCAGTACTTC. The chain uses TRBV6-5 and TRBJ2-7, with D possibly being TRBD2 (6 bases). CDR1 is MNHEY and CDR2 is SVGAGI in the germline V gene. This CDR3 is built from 13 residues. Trimming stripped 4 bases from V and 1 base from J, with 8 bases between.

The gene calls are TRBV19 and TRBJ2-1; TRBD2 is a possible D gene (6 bases). The length of the CDR3 is 15 residues. Germline V gene lookup returns CDR1 LNHDA and CDR2 SQIVND (reference sequence). Trimming pared 7 bases from V and 0 bases from J, leaving 13 bases between. The CDR3 DNA follows: TGTGCCAGTACCTACGGAGGGAGCTCCTACAATGAGCAGTTCTTC. It encodes CASTYGGSSYNEQFF.

The rearrangement uses TRBV7-4 and TRBJ2-4; D possibly uses TRBD1 or TRBD2 (5 bases each). The ends were cut back, 1 base at V and 0 bases at J, with 16 bases in the middle. The CDR3 contains 18 residues. Germline values: CDR1 SGHVT, CDR2 SQSDAQ. Here the CDR3 reads CASSLEFLGESAKNIQYF. CDR3 sequence (DNA): TGTGCCAGCAGCTTAGAGTTTTTGGGGGAATCAGCCAAAAACATTCAGTACTTC.

This clone was observed a single time. This chain uses TRBV28 with TRBJ2-7; D uncertain. Trimming took off 4 bases at V and 0 bases at J, with 4 bases between the two ends. In germline, CDR1 is MDHEN, CDR2 SYDVKM. The CDR3 is 12 residues long. The CDR3 is CASSSISYEQYF. The DNA of the CDR3 is TGTGCCAGCAGTTCGATCTCCTACGAGCAGTACTTC.

J is TRBJ2-7 and V is TRBV19; the D is unclear. V lost 3 bases, J lost 6 bases, and 6 bases lay in between. CDR3 length: 11 amino acids. Germline V gives CDR1 LNHDA, CDR2 SQIVND (reference sequence). In nucleotides, the CDR3 is TGTGCCAGTAGTATGGAATCCGAGCAGTACTTC. Translated, it gives CASSMESEQYF.

The genes are TRBV4-1 and TRBJ2-7; D is possibly TRBD2 (6 bases). From germline, CDR1 is MGHRA and CDR2 YSYEKL. The CDR3 length is 16 residues. With 0 bases removed from V and 2 bases from J, the gap between germline ends came to 14 bases. The CDR3 is CASSQETWTNTYEQYF. The DNA for the CDR3 is TGCGCCAGCAGCCAAGAAACGTGGACTAACACCTACGAGCAGTACTTC.

The rearrangement links TRBV4-1 to TRBJ1-4; D is unclear. Germline values: CDR1 MGHRA, CDR2 YSYEKL. V gave up 1 base and J gave up 5 bases, with 5 bases separating them. The CDR3 covers 13 residues. The CDR3 loop reads CASSQVPNEKLFF. DNA for the CDR3: TGCGCCAGCAGCCAAGTTCCGAATGAAAAACTGTTTTTT.

This clone was found a few times. This chain links TRBV4-3 with TRBJ1-1; the D gene is possibly TRBD1 (5 bases). V was shortened by 0 bases and J by 3 bases, with 11 bases between the two germline ends. Germline lookup yields CDR1 LGHNA and CDR2 YSLEER. The CDR3 consists of 15 residues. CDR3 sequence (DNA): TGCGCCAGCAGCCAAGATCCGGGAGGGGACACTGAAGCTTTCTTT. Amino acids: CASSQDPGGDTEAFF.

The chain links TRBV27 to TRBJ2-5, with D possibly TRBD2 on 5 matching bases. The V end lost 5 bases, the J end lost 2 bases, and 12 bases lay between the germline ends. The CDR3 is 14 residues long. Germline values: CDR1 MNHEY, CDR2 SMNVEV (reference sequence). The CDR3 protein is CASSNLAFQETQYF. CDR3 sequence (DNA): TGTGCCAGCAGTAATCTAGCCTTTCAAGAGACCCAGTACTTC.